Reported below is one TCR beta chain. Its antigen is unidentified. This sample was included in a study of post-analysis software for immune sequencing data. Study results and limitations: Five TRBV segments were significantly more frequent in patients than in controls. TRBV5-6, TRBV5-1 and TRBV20-1 were among these segments. Patients with multiple sclerosis recorded significantly lower normalized Chao1 diversity than controls, the study found.

Unique molecular identifiers had been added to the TCR beta cDNA libraries. TCRdb independently ran MiXCR on the PCR reads; one entry per CDR3 protein. This table holds 750,000 to 950,000 distinct CDR3 sequences, 46% found once. CDR1 and CDR2 (germline): MNHEY, SVGEGT. The CDR3 is 15 residues long. V shed 2 bases and J shed 3 bases, with 11 bases lying between them. This clonotype was obtained from a girl aged 5 to 17 with multiple sclerosis. V is TRBV6-2 or TRBV6-3 and J is TRBJ1-5, with D unclear. Sequencing was done on a sample of blood. CDR3 DNA sequence: TGTGCCAGCAGTTACCCCACGGATATCAATCAGCCCCAGCATTTT. Translating gives CASSYPTDINQPQHF.